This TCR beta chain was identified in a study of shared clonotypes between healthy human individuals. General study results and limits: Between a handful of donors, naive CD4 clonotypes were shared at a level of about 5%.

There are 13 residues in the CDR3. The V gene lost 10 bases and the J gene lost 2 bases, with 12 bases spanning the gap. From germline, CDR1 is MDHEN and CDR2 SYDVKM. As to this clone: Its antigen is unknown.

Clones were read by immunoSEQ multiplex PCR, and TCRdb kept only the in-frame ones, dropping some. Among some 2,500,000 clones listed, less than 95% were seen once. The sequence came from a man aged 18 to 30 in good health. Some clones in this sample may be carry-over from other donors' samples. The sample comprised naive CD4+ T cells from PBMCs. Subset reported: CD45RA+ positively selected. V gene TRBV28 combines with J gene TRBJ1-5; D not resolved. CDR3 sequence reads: CAIGGIGNQPQHF. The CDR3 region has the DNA TGTGCCATCGGAGGCATTGGCAATCAGCCCCAGCATTTT.